This is a list of T cell receptor beta chains from one sample in a study of blood T cell repertoires in COVID-19. Repertoires were generated with immunoSEQ multiplex PCR, while TCRdb's copy carries only in-frame clones and drops some. The profile shows approximately 64,000 clones, 88% of them singletons. The sample taken for sequencing was peripheral blood. These receptors were collected from a woman aged 55-75 years with COVID-19, enrolled during active disease. Each CDR3 is given with its conserved first and last residue. Each record gives: J gene, V gene, CDR3 protein.

>TRBJ1-2|TRBV18
CASSRPGQGYGYTF
>TRBJ2-5|TRBV7-2
CASSAGDRGETQYF
>TRBJ1-1|TRBV2
CASTTRGWAFF
>TRBJ1-2|TRBV30
CACEQGGGYTF
>TRBJ1-1|TRBV28
CASSQGREAFF
>TRBJ1-5|TRBV19
CASSSSRTNNQPQHF
>TRBJ1-1|TRBV7-9
CASSFYLNTEAFF
>TRBJ2-7|TRBV11-3
CASSLLRPGLGPYEQYF
>TRBJ2-7|TRBV4-3
CASSFSLAGAPLEQYF
>TRBJ1-4|TRBV11-2
CASSLLGPEKLFF
>TRBJ1-5|TRBV6-1
CASSELNAGLNQPQHF
>TRBJ1-2|TRBV19
CASSLQGVGGYTF
>TRBJ1-1|TRBV19
CASSIGGRPMNTEAFF
>TRBJ2-2|TRBV5-4
CASSLGGGQGNTGELFF
>TRBJ2-5|TRBV5-4
CASSWGGDQETQYF
>TRBJ1-1|TRBV3-1/TRBV3-2
CASSPGTGGKAFF
>TRBJ2-1|TRBV18
CASSPGTSGSSYNEQFF
>TRBJ1-2|TRBV6-5
CASSYSGGRGRDGYTF
>TRBJ1-5|TRBV19
CASSRTVDQPQHF
>TRBJ2-7|TRBV5-1
CASSPPGLAGHEQYF
>TRBJ2-2|TRBV4-3
CASSPGQGWTGELFF
>TRBJ1-6|TRBV30
CAWSEGSSYNSPLHF
>TRBJ2-7|TRBV11-2
CASSPGPGREQYF
>TRBJ1-5|TRBV19
CASSIGGGYSNQPQHF
>TRBJ2-3|TRBV6-4
CASSDGTGGTDTQYF
>TRBJ2-7|TRBV29-1
CSVKTSGRSGEQYF
>TRBJ1-2|TRBV5-1
CASSRQGDGYTF
>TRBJ1-1|TRBV18
CASSRNYQGATTEAFF
>TRBJ2-2|TRBV7-8
CASLFSLSGELFF
>TRBJ1-5|TRBV21-1
CASLSGGDDQPQHF
>TRBJ2-1|TRBV9
CASSVEGQGNGEQFF
>TRBJ1-2|TRBV6-5
CASSYSTEGYTF
>TRBJ2-7|TRBV2
CASSEGAASSYEQYF
>TRBJ1-1|TRBV3-1/TRBV3-2
CASSQGQPGNTEAFF
>TRBJ1-4|TRBV7-7
CASSRGLAEKLFF
>TRBJ1-2|TRBV30
CAWEGDTYGYTF
>TRBJ2-5|TRBV2
CASSESTYQETQYF
>TRBJ2-5|TRBV18
CASSPRASWQETQYF
>TRBJ2-1|TRBV5-1
CASSLGLAVYNEQFF
>TRBJ1-6|TRBV10-2
CASNDRERGSPLHF
>TRBJ1-5|TRBV28
CASSSGDQPQHF